The clone carrying this TCR beta chain was recorded a few times. V lost 0 bases and J 6 bases, leaving 15 bases between the germline ends. The CDR3 extends over 16 amino acids. Germline V gene sequence: CDR1 LGHNA, CDR2 YNFKEQ. This entry comes from a study of technical replicates of blood from a handful of donors. The data were produced by immunoSEQ multiplex PCR, yet TCRdb's version contains in-frame clones alone and is incomplete. The repertoire holds under 100,000 clones, with approximately 94% as singletons. V is TRBV4-2 and J is TRBJ1-5; a possible D gene is TRBD1 (6 bases). The clonotype originates from a human donor in good health. Material for sequencing was T cells isolated from PBMCs. The CDR3 spells CASSQETGTSGQPQHF. DNA of the CDR3: TGTGCCAGCAGCCAAGAAACAGGGACATCAGGTCAGCCCCAGCATTTT.